This TCR beta chain was obtained from a study of cytomegalovirus exposure and HLA in healthy donors. As regards this clone: As yet, its antigen is unknown.

General study results and limits: The study listed some 160 cytomegalovirus-associated TCR beta chains. Among the CMV-associated chains, a few were confirmed in vitro as specific for CMV antigens. Despite most TCR sequences being rare, some public TCRs occurred in many donors.

V gave up 6 bases and J gave up 2 bases, with 7 bases separating them. CDR1 LNHDA and CDR2 SQIVND come from the germline V gene (reference sequence). The CDR3 extends over 13 amino acids. The PCR had 60 Vbeta and 13 Jbeta primers. Original data processing: It was a later analysis that counted approximately 81 million unique TCR beta chains, of which approximately 9.9 million were shared. Here immunoSEQ multiplex PCR was the method, and the copy in TCRdb shows in-frame clones only, minus some. That table gives V, J and clone size, and the DNA gave D and trimming. The repertoire includes roughly 97,000 clones, around four fifths of them detected once, and roughly 1.8% sits in the top ten.

The chain links TRBV19 to TRBJ2-2; weak D call: TRBD2 (6 bases). This TCR was sampled from a woman between 40 and 55 years old in good health and CMV-seronegative. The specimen sequenced was PBMCs. CDR3 coding DNA: TGTGCCAGTAGGCGGGGAAACACCGGGGAGCTGTTTTTT. Translated, it gives CASRRGNTGELFF. Looking up the rest from reference TRBV19 and TRBJ2-2 gives the full variable domain: DGGITQSPKYLFRKEGQNVTLSCEQNLNHDAMYWYRQDPGQGLRLIYYSQIVNDFQKGDIAEGYSVSREKKESFPLTVTSAQKNPTAFYLCASRRGNTGELFFGEGSRLTVL.